This T cell receptor (beta chain) was captured in a study of blood T cell repertoires in COVID-19 (dated by TCRdb to the early 2020s). Describing the broader study: Collaborator samples came from the United States, Italy and Spain and covered acute and convalescent phases of COVID-19. The material from the prospective study consisted of cDNA or gDNA derived from T cells, B-cell-depleted T cells, or PBMCs. Subjects who had been exposed to COVID-19, were actively infected with it, or had recovered from it provided the deeply sampled blood TCRbeta repertoires that made up the dataset. A freely available public database, intended as a resource for researchers studying the immune response to SARS-CoV-2, is where the repertoires were released. Samples came from the ongoing ImmuneRACE study (first 160 participants) plus 1,254 subjects from 6 global collaborators. A de-identified subject ID, COVID-19 status, age in years and sex were almost always included in the sample metadata. Where available, HLA class I and class II types were taken from metadata supplied by the sample provider and were not determined by assay-based typing.

Turning to this clone: Its antigen specificity is not known. Qualities for individual bases were not recorded, and no much larger clone is one base off.

What the work shows at the level of the full study, not this receptor alone: The quantity of clinical and demographic metadata differed by source and by participant and was supplied without curation.

The CDR3 has 17 amino acids, counting the end cysteine and phenylalanine. Only the CDR3 portion is preserved as DNA: 51 bases, with reading frame beginning at the first base. V trim: 0 bases; J trim: 3 bases; unmatched bases: 9. The germline V gene encodes CDR1 LGHNA and CDR2 YNFKEQ. The immunoSEQ Assay, a bias-controlled multiplex PCR, was used to amplify TCRbeta CDR3 regions from genomic DNA. For the original study's pipeline: Within the assay, amplification of reference gene primers was used to estimate how many nucleated cells each sample contained. To quantify the absolute abundance of each unique TCRbeta CDR3 rearrangement, sequence reads were collapsed and filtered. For each sample, productive Simpson clonality was calculated as the square root of Simpson's diversity index across productive rearrangements. This is the immuneACCESS table as TCRdb keeps it, with only in-frame sequences that have V and J called. A part of the clones is gone; compared with another copy, unresolved V genes explain less than half, and the rest is unexplained. V and J calls plus clone size are reproduced from that table; the DNA served to infer D and trimming. The sample contains about 160,000 clones, about 88% of them found a single time. The leading ten clones occupy 0.85% to 1.2% of the sample.

Whole blood was collected in K2EDTA tubes by collaborating institutions according to the institutions' own protocols. For TCRbeta analysis, collaborator samples were shipped as frozen whole blood, as isolated PBMCs, or as DNA extracted from either sample type. The receptor's source is a man between 40 and 49 years old with acute or convalescent COVID-19. Sequences were obtained from peripheral blood. The sequence links TRBV4-2 to TRBJ1-1; TRBD1 fits 8 bases in the junction. The sequence in DNA is TGTGCCAGCAGCCAAGACTCAGGGGGCTCCCTTTACACTGAAGCTTTCTTT. This translates into CASSQDSGGSLYTEAFF.